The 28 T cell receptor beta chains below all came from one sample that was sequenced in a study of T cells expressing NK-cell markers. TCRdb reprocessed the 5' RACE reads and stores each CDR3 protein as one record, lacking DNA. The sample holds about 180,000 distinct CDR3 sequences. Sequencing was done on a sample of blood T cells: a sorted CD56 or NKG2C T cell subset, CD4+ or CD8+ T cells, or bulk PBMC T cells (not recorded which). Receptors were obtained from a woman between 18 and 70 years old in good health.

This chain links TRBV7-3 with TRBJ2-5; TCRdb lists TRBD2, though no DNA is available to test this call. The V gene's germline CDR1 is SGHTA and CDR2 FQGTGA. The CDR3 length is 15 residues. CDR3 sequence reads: CASSSGLAGIETQYF.

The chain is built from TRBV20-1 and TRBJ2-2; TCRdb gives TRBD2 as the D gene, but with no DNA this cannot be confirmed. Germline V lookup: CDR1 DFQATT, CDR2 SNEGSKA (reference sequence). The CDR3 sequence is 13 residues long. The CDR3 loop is CSASLAGTGELFF.

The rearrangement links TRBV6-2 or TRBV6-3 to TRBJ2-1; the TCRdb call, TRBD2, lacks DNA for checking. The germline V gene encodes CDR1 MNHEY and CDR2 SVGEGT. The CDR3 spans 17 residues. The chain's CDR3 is CASSYSVLAGGLNEQFF.

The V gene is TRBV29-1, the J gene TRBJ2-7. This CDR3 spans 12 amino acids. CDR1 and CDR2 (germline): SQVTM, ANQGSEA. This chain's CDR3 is CSVVKGTYEQYF.

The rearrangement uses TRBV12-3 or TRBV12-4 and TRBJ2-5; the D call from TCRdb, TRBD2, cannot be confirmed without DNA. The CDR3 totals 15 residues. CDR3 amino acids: CASSPRGSSGETQYF.

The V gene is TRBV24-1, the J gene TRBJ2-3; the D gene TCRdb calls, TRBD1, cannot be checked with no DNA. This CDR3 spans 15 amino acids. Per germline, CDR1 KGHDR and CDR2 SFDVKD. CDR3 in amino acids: CATSDLGTSTDTQYF.

This chain's CDR3 is CASSSRLAGGEQYF. V is TRBV7-2 and J is TRBJ2-7; with no DNA, the TCRdb D assignment of TRBD2 cannot be verified. The CDR3 totals 14 residues. CDR1 is SGHTA and CDR2 is FQGNSA in the germline V gene.

The CDR3 here is CSARRGGPNTGELFF. The chain carries TRBV20-1 and TRBJ2-2; TCRdb outputs TRBD1, but without DNA this stays unchecked. The CDR3 length is 15 residues. Germline CDR1 and CDR2: DFQATT and SNEGSKA (reference sequence).

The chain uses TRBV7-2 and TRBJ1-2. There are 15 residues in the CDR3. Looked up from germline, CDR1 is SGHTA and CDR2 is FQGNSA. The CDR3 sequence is CASTRGRAQYGGYTF.

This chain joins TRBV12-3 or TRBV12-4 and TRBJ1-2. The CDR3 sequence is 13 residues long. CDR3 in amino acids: CASSLIVHYGYTF.

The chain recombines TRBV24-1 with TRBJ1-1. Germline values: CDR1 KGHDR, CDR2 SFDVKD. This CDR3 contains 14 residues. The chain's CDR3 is CATSDFNKNTEAFF.

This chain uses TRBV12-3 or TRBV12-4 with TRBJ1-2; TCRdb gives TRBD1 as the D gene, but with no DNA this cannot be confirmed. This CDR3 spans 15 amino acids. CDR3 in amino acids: CASSPRDRGNYGYTF.

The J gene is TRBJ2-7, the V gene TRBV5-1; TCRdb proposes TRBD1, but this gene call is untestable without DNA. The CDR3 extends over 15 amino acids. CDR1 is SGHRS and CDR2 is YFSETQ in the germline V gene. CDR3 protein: CASSRYPDRVAEQYF. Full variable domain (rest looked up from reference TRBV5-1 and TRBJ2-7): KAGVTQTPRYLIKTRGQQVTLSCSPISGHRSVSWYQQTPGQGLQFLFEYFSETQRNKGNFPGRFSGRQFSNSRSEMNVSTLELGDSALYLCASSRYPDRVAEQYFGPGTRLTVT.

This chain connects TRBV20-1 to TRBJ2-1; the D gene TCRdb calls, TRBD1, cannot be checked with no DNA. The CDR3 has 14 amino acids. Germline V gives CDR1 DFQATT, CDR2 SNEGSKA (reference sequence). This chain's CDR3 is CSAPHRDVGNEQFF.

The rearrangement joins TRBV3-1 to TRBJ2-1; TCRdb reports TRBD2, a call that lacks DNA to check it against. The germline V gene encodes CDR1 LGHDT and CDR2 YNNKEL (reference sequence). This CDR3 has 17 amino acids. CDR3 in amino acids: CASSHSGGASSYNEQFF.

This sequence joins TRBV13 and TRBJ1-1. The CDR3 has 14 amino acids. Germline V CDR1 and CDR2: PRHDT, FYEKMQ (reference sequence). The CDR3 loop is CASSLGSVNTEAFF.

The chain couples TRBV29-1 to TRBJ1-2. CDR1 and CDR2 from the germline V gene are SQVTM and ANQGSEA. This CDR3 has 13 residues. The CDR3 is CSVEWQLNYGYTF.

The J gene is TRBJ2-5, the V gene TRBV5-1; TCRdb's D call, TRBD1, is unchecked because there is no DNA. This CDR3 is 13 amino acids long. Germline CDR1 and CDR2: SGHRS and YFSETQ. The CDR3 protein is CASRSGEGETQYF. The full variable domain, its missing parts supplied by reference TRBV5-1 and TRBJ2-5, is KAGVTQTPRYLIKTRGQQVTLSCSPISGHRSVSWYQQTPGQGLQFLFEYFSETQRNKGNFPGRFSGRQFSNSRSEMNVSTLELGDSALYLCASRSGEGETQYFGPGTRLLVL.

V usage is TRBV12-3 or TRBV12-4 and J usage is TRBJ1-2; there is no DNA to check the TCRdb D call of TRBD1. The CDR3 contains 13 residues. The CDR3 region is CASSRSGINGYTF.

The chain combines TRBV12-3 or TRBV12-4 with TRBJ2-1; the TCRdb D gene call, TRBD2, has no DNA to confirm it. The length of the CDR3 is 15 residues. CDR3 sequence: CASSQGLAGNREQFF.

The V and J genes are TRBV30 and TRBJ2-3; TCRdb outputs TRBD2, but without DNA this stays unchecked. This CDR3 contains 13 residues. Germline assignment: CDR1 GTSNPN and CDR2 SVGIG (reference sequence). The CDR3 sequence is CAWSLGTADTQYF.

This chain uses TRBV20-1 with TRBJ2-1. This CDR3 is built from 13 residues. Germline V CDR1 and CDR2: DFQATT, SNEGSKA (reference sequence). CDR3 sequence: CSALRSSYNEQFF.

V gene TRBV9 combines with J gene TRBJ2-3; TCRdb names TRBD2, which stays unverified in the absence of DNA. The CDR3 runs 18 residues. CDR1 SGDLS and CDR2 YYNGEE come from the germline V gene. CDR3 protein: CASSPPWTSGGDTDTQYF.

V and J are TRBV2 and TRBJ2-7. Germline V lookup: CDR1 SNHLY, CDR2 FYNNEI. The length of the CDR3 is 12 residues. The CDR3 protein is CASSDNSFEQYF.

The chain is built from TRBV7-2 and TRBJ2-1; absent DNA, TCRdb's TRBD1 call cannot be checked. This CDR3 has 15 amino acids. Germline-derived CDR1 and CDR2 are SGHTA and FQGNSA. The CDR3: CASSRSAGEYNEQFF.

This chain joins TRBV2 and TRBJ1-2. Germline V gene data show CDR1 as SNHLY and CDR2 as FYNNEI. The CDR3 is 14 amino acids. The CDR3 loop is CASRGPASSYGYTF.

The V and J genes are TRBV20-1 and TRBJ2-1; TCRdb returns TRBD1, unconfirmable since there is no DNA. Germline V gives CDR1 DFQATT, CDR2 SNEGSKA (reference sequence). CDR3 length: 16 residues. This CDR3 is CSARDLAGGYNNEQFF.

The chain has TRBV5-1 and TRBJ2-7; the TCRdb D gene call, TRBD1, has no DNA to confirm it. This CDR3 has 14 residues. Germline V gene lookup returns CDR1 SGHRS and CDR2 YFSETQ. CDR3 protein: CASSFGDSGYEQYF.